The clone carrying this TCR beta chain was observed a single time. Generated by immunoSEQ multiplex PCR, the TCRdb table keeps only in-frame clones and is missing some. There are more than 70,000 clones in the sample; about 92% occur only once, and about 5% lies in the top ten. This entry belongs to a study of resident and recirculating memory T cells in vitiligo. Whole-study context: Each patient gave two lesional and two nonlesional epidermal shave biopsies, plus PBMCs.

The sequencing input was blood. The TCR comes from a male donor with vitiligo.

CDR3 sequence reads: CASSYLTSTYNEQFF. CDR3 DNA: TGTGCCAGCAGCTACCTGACTAGCACCTACAATGAGCAGTTCTTC. The J gene is TRBJ2-1, the V gene TRBV7-2; 7 nucleotides match TRBD2. This CDR3 contains 15 residues. CDR1 is SGHTA and CDR2 is FQGNSA in the germline V gene. Losses at the gene ends were 4 bases for V and 2 bases for J; bases not matched to a gene: 5.